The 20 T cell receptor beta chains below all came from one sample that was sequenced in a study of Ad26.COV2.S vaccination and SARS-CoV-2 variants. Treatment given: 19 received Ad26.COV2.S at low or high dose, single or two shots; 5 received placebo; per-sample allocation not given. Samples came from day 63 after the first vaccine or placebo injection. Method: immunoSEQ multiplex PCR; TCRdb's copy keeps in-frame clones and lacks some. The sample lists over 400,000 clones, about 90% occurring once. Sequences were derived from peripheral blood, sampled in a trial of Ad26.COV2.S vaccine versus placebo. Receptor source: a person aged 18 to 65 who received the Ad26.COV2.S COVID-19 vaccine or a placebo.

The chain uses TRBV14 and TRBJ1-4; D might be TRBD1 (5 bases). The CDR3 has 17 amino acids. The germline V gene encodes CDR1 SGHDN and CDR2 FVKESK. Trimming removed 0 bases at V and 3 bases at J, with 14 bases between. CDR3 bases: TGTGCCAGCAGCCAAGAGGCTGGGAGACAGCCTAATGAAAAACTGTTTTTT. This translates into CASSQEAGRQPNEKLFF. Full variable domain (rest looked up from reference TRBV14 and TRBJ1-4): EAGVTQFPSHSVIEKGQTVTLRCDPISGHDNLYWYRRVMGKEIKFLLHFVKESKQDESGMPNNRFLAERTGGTYSTLKVQPAELEDSGVYFCASSQEAGRQPNEKLFFGSGTQLSVL.

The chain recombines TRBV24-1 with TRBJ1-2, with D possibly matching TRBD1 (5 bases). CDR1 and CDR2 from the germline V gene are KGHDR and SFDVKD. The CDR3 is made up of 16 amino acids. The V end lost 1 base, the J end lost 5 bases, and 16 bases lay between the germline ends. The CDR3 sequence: CATSDLGNGDQYGYTF. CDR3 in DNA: TGTGCCACCAGTGATTTAGGTAACGGGGACCAGTATGGCTACACCTTC.

The CDR3 sequence: CASSRQRDRGTEAFF. CDR3 in DNA: TGTGCCAGCAGCCGACAGAGAGATAGGGGCACTGAAGCTTTCTTT. The chain uses TRBV3-1 (or the pseudogene TRBV3-2) and TRBJ1-1; D may be TRBD1 (5 bases). The CDR3 covers 15 residues. V was trimmed by 4 bases and J by 4 bases, leaving 16 bases between them. Germline CDR1 reads LGHDT; CDR2 reads YNNKEL (reference sequence).

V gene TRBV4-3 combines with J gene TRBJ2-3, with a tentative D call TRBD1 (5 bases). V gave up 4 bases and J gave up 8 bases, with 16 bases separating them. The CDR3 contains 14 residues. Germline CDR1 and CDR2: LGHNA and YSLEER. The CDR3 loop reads CASSPTALPGTQYF. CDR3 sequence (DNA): TGCGCCAGCAGCCCGACAGCCCTTCCGGGTACGCAGTATTTT.

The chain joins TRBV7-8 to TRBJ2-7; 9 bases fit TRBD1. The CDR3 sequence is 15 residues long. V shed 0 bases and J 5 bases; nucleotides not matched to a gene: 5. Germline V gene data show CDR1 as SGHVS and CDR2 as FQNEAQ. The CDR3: CASSLARTGVDEQYF. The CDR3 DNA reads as TGTGCCAGCAGCTTAGCGAGGACAGGGGTCGACGAGCAGTACTTC.

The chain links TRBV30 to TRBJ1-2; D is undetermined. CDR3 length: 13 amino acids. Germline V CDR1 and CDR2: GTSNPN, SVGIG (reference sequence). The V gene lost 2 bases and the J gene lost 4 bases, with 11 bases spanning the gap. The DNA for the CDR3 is TGTGCCTGGAGTCCCGGCAGCCTCTATGGCTACACCTTC. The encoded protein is CAWSPGSLYGYTF.

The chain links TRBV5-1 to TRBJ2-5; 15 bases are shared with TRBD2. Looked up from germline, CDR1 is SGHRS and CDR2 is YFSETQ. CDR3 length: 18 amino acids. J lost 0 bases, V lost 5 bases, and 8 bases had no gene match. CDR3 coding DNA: TGCGCCAGCAGTTTAACGGGACTAGCGGGGGGTTACCAAGAGACCCAGTACTTC. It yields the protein CASSLTGLAGGYQETQYF.

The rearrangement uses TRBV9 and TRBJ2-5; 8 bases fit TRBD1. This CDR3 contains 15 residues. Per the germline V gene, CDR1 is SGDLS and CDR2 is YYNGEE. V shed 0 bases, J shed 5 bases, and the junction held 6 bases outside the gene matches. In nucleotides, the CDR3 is TGTGCCAGCAGCGTAGAGGGGACAGGTACGGAGACCCAGTACTTC. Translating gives CASSVEGTGTETQYF.

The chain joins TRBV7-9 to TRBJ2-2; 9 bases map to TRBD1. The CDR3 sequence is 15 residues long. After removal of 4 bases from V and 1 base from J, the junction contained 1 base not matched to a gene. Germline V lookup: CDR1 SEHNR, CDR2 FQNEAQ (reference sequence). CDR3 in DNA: TGTGCCAGCAGCTCGGGACAGGGGAACACCGGGGAGCTGTTTTTT. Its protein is CASSSGQGNTGELFF.

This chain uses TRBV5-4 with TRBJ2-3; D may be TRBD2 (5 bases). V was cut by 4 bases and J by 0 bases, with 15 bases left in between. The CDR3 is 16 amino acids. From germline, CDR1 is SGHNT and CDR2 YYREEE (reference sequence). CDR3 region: CASSHFISVSTDTQYF. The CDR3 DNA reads TGTGCCAGCAGCCATTTCATTAGCGTTAGCACAGATACGCAGTATTTT.

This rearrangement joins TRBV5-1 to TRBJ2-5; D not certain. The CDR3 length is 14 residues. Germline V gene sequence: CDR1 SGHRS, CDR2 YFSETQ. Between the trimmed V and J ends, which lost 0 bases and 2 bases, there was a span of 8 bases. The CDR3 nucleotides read TGCGCCAGCAGCTTGGGGCACGCGCAAGAGACCCAGTACTTC. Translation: CASSLGHAQETQYF.

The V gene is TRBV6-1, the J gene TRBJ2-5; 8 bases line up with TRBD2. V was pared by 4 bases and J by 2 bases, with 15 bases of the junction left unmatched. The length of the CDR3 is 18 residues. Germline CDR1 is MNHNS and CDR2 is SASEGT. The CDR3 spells CASSGGLASVGQQETQYF. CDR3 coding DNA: TGTGCCAGCAGTGGCGGACTAGCTTCAGTTGGCCAACAAGAGACCCAGTACTTC.

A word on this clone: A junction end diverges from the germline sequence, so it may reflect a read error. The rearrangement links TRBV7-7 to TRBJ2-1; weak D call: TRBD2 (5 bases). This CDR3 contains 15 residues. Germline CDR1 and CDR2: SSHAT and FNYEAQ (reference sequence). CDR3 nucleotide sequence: TGTGCTAGCAGCTTGGACTCCACCTCCTACAATGAGCAGTTCTTC. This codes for CASSLDSTSYNEQFF.

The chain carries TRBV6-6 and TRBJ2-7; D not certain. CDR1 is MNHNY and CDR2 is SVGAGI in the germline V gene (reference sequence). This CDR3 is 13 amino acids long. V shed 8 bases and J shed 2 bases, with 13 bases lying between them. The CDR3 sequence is CASGRLEAYEQYF. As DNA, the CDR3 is TGTGCCAGCGGCCGCTTAGAAGCCTACGAGCAGTACTTC.

CDR3 in DNA: TGCAGCGTCGGACAGGGAGAGAATCAGCCCCAGCATTTT. Amino acids: CSVGQGENQPQHF. This chain uses TRBV29-1 with TRBJ1-5, with 8 bases that match TRBD1. The J segment lost 4 bases and the V segment lost 6 bases, leaving 5 bases of the junction unmatched. The CDR3 loop spans 13 amino acids. Germline V CDR1 and CDR2: SQVTM, ANQGSEA.

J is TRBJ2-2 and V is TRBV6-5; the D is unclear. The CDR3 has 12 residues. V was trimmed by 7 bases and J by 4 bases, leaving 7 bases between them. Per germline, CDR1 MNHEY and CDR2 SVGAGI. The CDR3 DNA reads TGTGCCAGCACGGGCGGCACCGGGGAGCTGTTTTTT. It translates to CASTGGTGELFF.

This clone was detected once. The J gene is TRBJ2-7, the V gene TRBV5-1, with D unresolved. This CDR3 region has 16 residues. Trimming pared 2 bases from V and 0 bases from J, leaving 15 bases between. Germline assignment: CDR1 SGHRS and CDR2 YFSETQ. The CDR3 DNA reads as TGCGCCAGCAGCTTCCTGATTTTTCGGAGCTCCTACGAGCAGTACTTC. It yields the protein CASSFLIFRSSYEQYF.

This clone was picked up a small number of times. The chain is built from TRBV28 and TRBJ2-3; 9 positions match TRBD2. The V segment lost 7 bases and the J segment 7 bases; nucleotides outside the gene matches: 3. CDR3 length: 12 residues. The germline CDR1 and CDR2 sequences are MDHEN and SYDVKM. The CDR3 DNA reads TGTGCCAGCAAAGGGACTAGCAATACGCAGTATTTT. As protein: CASKGTSNTQYF.

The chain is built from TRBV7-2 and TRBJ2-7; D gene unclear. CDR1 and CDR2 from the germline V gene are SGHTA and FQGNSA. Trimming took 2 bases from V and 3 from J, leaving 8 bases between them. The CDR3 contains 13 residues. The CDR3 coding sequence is TGTGCCAGCAGCTTAAATGACGACTACGAGCAGTACTTC. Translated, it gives CASSLNDDYEQYF.

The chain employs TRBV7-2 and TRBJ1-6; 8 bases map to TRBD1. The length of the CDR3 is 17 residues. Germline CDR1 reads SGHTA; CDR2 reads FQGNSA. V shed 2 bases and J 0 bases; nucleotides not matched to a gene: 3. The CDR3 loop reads CASSLRTGSSYNSPLHF. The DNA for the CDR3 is TGTGCCAGCAGCTTACGGACAGGGAGCTCCTATAATTCACCCCTCCACTTT.